This TCR beta chain was identified in a study of blood T cell repertoires in COVID-19. Background on the study: PBMCs, B-cell-depleted T cells, or T cells provided the cDNA or gDNA that made up the material.

V was cut by 4 bases and J by 2 bases, with 10 bases left in between. This CDR3 is built from 13 residues. Germline V CDR1 and CDR2: SGHRS, YFSETQ. This table comes from immunoSEQ multiplex PCR, and its TCRdb copy is limited to in-frame clones, with some not included. The sample carries some 190,000 clones, 80% to 90% recorded once. Sequencing was done on a sample of peripheral blood. This chain joins TRBV5-1 and TRBJ2-7; D remains ambiguous. The source is a human donor in a cohort sampled during active COVID-19. CDR3 DNA sequence: TGCGCCAGCAGCGGCGACTCAACCTACGAGCAGTACTTC. Translation: CASSGDSTYEQYF.